This entry lists 29 T cell receptor beta chains sequenced from one sample in a study of siplizumab effects on memory and regulatory T cells. Sequencing was performed with immunoSEQ multiplex PCR; in TCRdb, only in-frame clones are kept and a portion is missing. The table records about 100,000 clones, 80% to 95% of them present only once. Sequences were obtained from CD4+ T cells sorted from blood. These receptors originate from a human donor in good health.

The chain combines TRBV18 with TRBJ2-1; the D gene is possibly TRBD1 (5 bases). With 6 bases removed from V and 8 bases from J, the gap between germline ends came to 17 bases. The CDR3 covers 14 residues. Per germline, CDR1 KGHSH and CDR2 LQKENI. The CDR3 spells CASSSQWGADEQFF. CDR3 bases: TGTGCCAGCTCGTCACAGTGGGGCGCGGATGAGCAGTTCTTC.

V usage is TRBV4-1 and J usage is TRBJ1-2, with 7 positions matching TRBD1. J lost 4 bases, V lost 1 base, and 6 bases had no gene match. Germline CDR1 reads MGHRA; CDR2 reads YSYEKL. This CDR3 comprises 15 residues. The CDR3 sequence: CASSQVPGQLYGYTF. In DNA form, the CDR3 reads TGCGCCAGCAGCCAAGTCCCGGGACAGCTCTATGGCTACACCTTC.

The gene calls are TRBV4-1 and TRBJ2-7; D gene ambiguous. Trimming removed 0 bases at V and 6 bases at J, with 18 bases between. CDR3 length equals 16 residues. Germline V CDR1 and CDR2: MGHRA, YSYEKL. The CDR3 loop is CASSQDISFVAREQYF. The CDR3 region has the DNA TGCGCCAGCAGCCAAGATATAAGTTTTGTGGCTCGCGAGCAGTACTTC.

This chain joins TRBV5-1 and TRBJ2-3; no clear D gene. V was pared by 4 bases and J by 1 base, with 7 bases between. Per germline, CDR1 SGHRS and CDR2 YFSETQ. CDR3 size: 13 residues. CDR3 DNA sequence: TGCGCCAGCAGCCCCGGAGGCACAGATACGCAGTATTTT. As protein: CASSPGGTDTQYF. Full variable domain (rest looked up from reference TRBV5-1 and TRBJ2-3): KAGVTQTPRYLIKTRGQQVTLSCSPISGHRSVSWYQQTPGQGLQFLFEYFSETQRNKGNFPGRFSGRQFSNSRSEMNVSTLELGDSALYLCASSPGGTDTQYFGPGTRLTVL.

The rearrangement joins TRBV21-1 to TRBJ2-5; TRBD2, as called in the table, went unchecked against the DNA. TRBV21-1 is labeled a pseudogene. The CDR3 is 14 residues long. The CDR3 region is CASRGGEYQETQYF. The CDR3 DNA sequence: TGTGCCAGCCGCGGGGGTGAATACCAAGAGACCCAGTACTTC.

The rearrangement links TRBV7-6 to TRBJ2-5, with TRBD2 identical over 9 bases. The V gene end was trimmed by 2 bases and the J gene end by 1 base; junction bases not matched to a gene: 5. Germline loops: CDR1 SGHVS, CDR2 FNYEAQ. This CDR3 region has 16 residues. CDR3 region: CASSLNLAGPQETQYF. The CDR3 region has the DNA TGTGCCAGCAGCTTAAATCTAGCGGGGCCCCAAGAGACCCAGTACTTC.

The chain couples TRBV19 to TRBJ1-1; no clear D gene. Trimming cost V 1 base and J 0 bases, with 9 bases left between them. Germline CDR1 reads LNHDA; CDR2 reads SQIVND (reference sequence). The CDR3 covers 15 residues. Here the CDR3 reads CASSIVGLMNTEAFF. The CDR3 nucleotides read TGTGCCAGTAGTATAGTTGGCCTAATGAACACTGAAGCTTTCTTT.

The chain has TRBV19 and TRBJ1-5; D gene ambiguous. There are 13 residues in the CDR3. Trimming removed 8 bases from V and 4 bases from J, with 12 bases in between. Germline V lookup: CDR1 LNHDA, CDR2 SQIVND (reference sequence). CDR3 region: CASQSIPNQPQHF. In DNA, the CDR3 is TGTGCCAGTCAATCCATTCCTAATCAGCCCCAGCATTTT.

This clone was recorded a few times. CDR3 bases: TGTGCCAGCAGCGCCACAGGGGGCACCTTCTCCGAGCAGTACTTC. Encoded protein: CASSATGGTFSEQYF. V is TRBV7-9 and J is TRBJ2-7; TRBD1 aligns across 9 bases. Germline assignment: CDR1 SEHNR and CDR2 FQNEAQ (reference sequence). Trimming cost V 5 bases and J 6 bases; bases outside gene matches: 11. The CDR3 totals 15 residues.

The chain links TRBV7-3 to TRBJ2-1; tentatively, D is TRBD1 (6 bases). The V and J ends lost 6 bases and 5 bases respectively, with 14 bases between them. The CDR3 spans 14 residues. Germline CDR1 reads SGHTA; CDR2 reads FQGTGA. This CDR3 is CASRTGTHNNEQFF. Here the CDR3 DNA reads TGTGCCAGCAGGACCGGGACACATAACAATGAGCAGTTCTTC.

In its sample, this clone was seen once. V and J are TRBV7-2 and TRBJ1-1; unclear D gene. This CDR3 spans 13 amino acids. With 6 bases removed from V and 2 bases from J, the gap between germline ends came to 10 bases. From germline, CDR1 is SGHTA and CDR2 FQGNSA. The chain's CDR3 is CASRATVNTEAFF. CDR3 nucleotides: TGTGCCAGCAGGGCGACGGTTAACACTGAAGCTTTCTTT.

This chain uses TRBV29-1 with TRBJ1-2; D may be TRBD1 (6 bases). With 6 bases removed from V and 8 bases from J, the gap between germline ends came to 19 bases. CDR1 and CDR2 from the germline V gene are SQVTM and ANQGSEA. The CDR3 is made up of 13 amino acids. The CDR3 spells CSVHGGGQGGYTF. The CDR3 region has the DNA TGCAGCGTGCACGGCGGGGGGCAGGGGGGCTACACCTTC.

The V and J genes are TRBV2 and TRBJ2-5; 7 bases are a match to TRBD2. Losses at the gene ends were 3 bases for V and 3 bases for J; bases not matched to a gene: 7. Germline lookup yields CDR1 SNHLY and CDR2 FYNNEI. The CDR3 is made up of 15 amino acids. CDR3 in DNA: TGTGCCAGCAGTGAGGGCGGGGGAGGTAAAGAGACCCAGTACTTC. This codes for CASSEGGGGKETQYF.

This clone came up once. The V call is TRBV14, the J call TRBJ2-3; D not certain. Germline CDR1 SGHDN, CDR2 FVKESK. V was pared by 1 base and J by 0 bases, with 8 bases between. CDR3 size: 15 residues. The CDR3 reads CASSQATASTDTQYF. CDR3 nucleotides: TGTGCCAGCAGCCAAGCTACAGCCAGCACAGATACGCAGTATTTT.

This chain links TRBV30 with TRBJ2-2; either TRBD1 or TRBD2 may supply D (6 bases each). The germline V gene has CDR1 GTSNPN and CDR2 SVGIG (reference sequence). The CDR3 has 14 residues. V was clipped by 4 bases and J by 4 bases, with 13 bases between them. CDR3 nucleotide sequence: TGTGCCTGGAAAGGAGGGGGGCGCACCGGGGAGCTGTTTTTT. Protein product: CAWKGGGRTGELFF.

This clone showed up just a few times. The chain uses TRBV4-3 and TRBJ2-3, with D perhaps matching TRBD1 or TRBD2 (6 bases each). CDR3 length: 15 residues. Trimming removed 1 base at V and 6 bases at J, with 14 bases between. Germline V gene data show CDR1 as LGHNA and CDR2 as YSLEER. CDR3 in DNA: TGCGCCAGCAGCCAAGGTTTCGGGGGCGGGGATACGCAGTATTTT. Protein sequence: CASSQGFGGGDTQYF.

J is TRBJ2-1 and V is TRBV9; 8 positions agree with TRBD2. CDR3 length: 15 amino acids. The V gene's germline CDR1 is SGDLS and CDR2 YYNGEE. The V and J ends lost 1 base and 0 bases, in that order; junction bases with no gene match: 0. In DNA, the CDR3 is TGTGCCAGCAGCGTAACTAGCGGCTCCTACAATGAGCAGTTCTTC. This gives the protein CASSVTSGSYNEQFF.

The CDR3 nucleotides are TGTGCCAGCAGCTTATCCCCCATGGCAGCTAGCACAGATACGCAGTATTTT. Translation: CASSLSPMAASTDTQYF. V is TRBV7-9 and J is TRBJ2-3; D gene ambiguous. V was clipped by 2 bases and J by 0 bases, with 15 bases between them. CDR1 SEHNR and CDR2 FQNEAQ come from the germline V gene (reference sequence). The CDR3 length is 17 residues.

The V and J genes are TRBV5-1 and TRBJ1-1; D is uncertain. The germline V and J ends were trimmed by 4 bases and 3 bases, with 16 bases remaining between them. The CDR3 runs 15 residues. Germline V gene sequence: CDR1 SGHRS, CDR2 YFSETQ. The CDR3 nucleotides are TGCGCCAGCAGCACCACCGGGAAAAGGGACACTGAAGCTTTCTTT. It specifies CASSTTGKRDTEAFF.

The J gene is TRBJ2-1, the V gene TRBV6-5; D ambiguous. The germline gives CDR1 MNHEY, CDR2 SVGAGI. The CDR3 covers 15 residues. Trimming removed 0 bases at V and 4 bases at J, with 10 bases between. The chain's CDR3 is CASSYSRQTYNEQFF. DNA of the CDR3: TGTGCCAGCAGTTACTCCAGGCAAACTTACAATGAGCAGTTCTTC.

The chain joins TRBV5-1 to TRBJ2-3; 8 bases match TRBD2. There are 17 residues in the CDR3. Germline V gives CDR1 SGHRS, CDR2 YFSETQ. The ends lost 3 bases at V and 0 bases at J; junction bases unmatched: 9. CDR3 residues: CASSSGVAGSSTDTQYF. DNA of the CDR3: TGCGCCAGCAGCTCGGGGGTAGCGGGGAGCAGCACAGATACGCAGTATTTT.

Only a few counts were recorded for this clone. The chain couples TRBV21-1 to TRBJ2-7. TRBV21-1 counts as a pseudogene. CDR3 length equals 11 residues. This CDR3 is CASSKLDEQYF. CDR3 DNA sequence: TGTGCCAGCAGCAAACTGGACGAGCAGTACTTC.

This chain connects TRBV29-1 to TRBJ2-7; D remains unclear. Germline assignment: CDR1 SQVTM and CDR2 ANQGSEA. This CDR3 contains 14 residues. V was pared by 4 bases and J by 0 bases, with 13 bases between. The CDR3 is CSVGVGLSSYEQYF. CDR3 DNA: TGCAGCGTTGGGGTAGGATTAAGCTCCTACGAGCAGTACTTC.

The rearrangement joins TRBV6-5 to TRBJ1-1, with D tentatively TRBD1 (5 bases). Per germline, CDR1 MNHEY and CDR2 SVGAGI. The V gene lost 1 base and the J gene lost 2 bases, with 11 bases spanning the gap. The CDR3 contains 15 residues. The CDR3, as DNA: TGTGCCAGCAGTTACTTCAGGCAGGGTAACACTGAAGCTTTCTTT. This gives the protein CASSYFRQGNTEAFF.

The chain combines TRBV19 with TRBJ2-3; TRBD1 aligns across 8 bases. V dropped 7 bases and J dropped 4; count of bases not matched to a gene: 1. The CDR3 totals 12 residues. The V gene's germline CDR1 is LNHDA and CDR2 SQIVND (reference sequence). The CDR3 sequence is CASNRGADTQYF. CDR3 coding DNA: TGTGCCAGTAACAGGGGGGCAGATACGCAGTATTTT. The full variable domain, its missing parts supplied by reference TRBV19 and TRBJ2-3, is DGGITQSPKYLFRKEGQNVTLSCEQNLNHDAMYWYRQDPGQGLRLIYYSQIVNDFQKGDIAEGYSVSREKKESFPLTVTSAQKNPTAFYLCASNRGADTQYFGPGTRLTVL.

This rearrangement joins TRBV6-5 to TRBJ1-1; no clear D gene. Germline V gene lookup returns CDR1 MNHEY and CDR2 SVGAGI. There are 12 residues in the CDR3. V lost 8 bases, J lost 5 bases, and 12 bases lay in between. Here the CDR3 reads CASAEGLTEAFF. In DNA, the CDR3 is TGTGCCAGCGCTGAGGGCTTGACTGAAGCTTTCTTT.

The V call is TRBV21-1, the J call TRBJ1-2. TRBV21-1 is described as a pseudogene. This CDR3 region has 12 residues. In nucleotides, the CDR3 is TGTGCCAGCAGCAAACGGGAGAATGGCTACACCTTC. This codes for CASSKRENGYTF.

The chain has TRBV27 and TRBJ2-7, with D possibly TRBD1 on 6 matching bases. Between the trimmed V and J ends, which lost 2 bases and 5 bases, there was a span of 13 bases. CDR1 and CDR2 (germline): MNHEY, SMNVEV (reference sequence). The CDR3 has 14 amino acids. DNA for the CDR3: TGTGCCAGCAGTTTAGCCGACAGGTTCCACGAGCAGTACTTC. As protein: CASSLADRFHEQYF.

The V call is TRBV11-2, the J call TRBJ2-1, with 13 positions matching TRBD2. The CDR3 runs to 15 residues. Trimming at V came to 4 bases and at J to 7 bases, leaving 4 bases not matched to a gene. Germline CDR1 SGHAT, CDR2 FQNNGV. The CDR3 region has the DNA TGTGCCAGCAGCTCCCCGGGACTAGCGGGGAATGAGCAGTTCTTC. It specifies CASSSPGLAGNEQFF.